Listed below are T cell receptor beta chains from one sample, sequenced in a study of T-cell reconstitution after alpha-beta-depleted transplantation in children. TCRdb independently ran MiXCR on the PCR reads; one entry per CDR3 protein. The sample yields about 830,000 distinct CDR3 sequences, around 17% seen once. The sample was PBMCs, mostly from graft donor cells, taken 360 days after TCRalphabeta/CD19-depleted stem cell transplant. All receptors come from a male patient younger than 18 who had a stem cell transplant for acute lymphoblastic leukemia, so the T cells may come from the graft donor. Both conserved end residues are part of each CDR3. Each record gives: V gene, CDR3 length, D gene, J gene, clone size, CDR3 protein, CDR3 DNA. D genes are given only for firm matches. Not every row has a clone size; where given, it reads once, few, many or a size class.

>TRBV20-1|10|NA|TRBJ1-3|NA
CSAGRGTIYF
TGCAGTGCTGGGCGCGGAACCATATATTTT
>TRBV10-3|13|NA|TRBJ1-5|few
CAISAGVNQPQHF
TGTGCCATCAGTGCTGGGGTGAATCAGCCCCAGCATTTT
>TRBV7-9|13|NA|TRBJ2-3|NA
CASSLVVEDTQYF
TGTGCCAGCAGCTTAGTCGTCGAAGATACGCAGTATTTT
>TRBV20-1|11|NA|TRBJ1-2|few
CSARDRVGYTF
TGCAGTGCTAGAGATCGGGTAGGCTACACCTTC
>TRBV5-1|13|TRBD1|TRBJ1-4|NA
CASSLGTGEKLFF
TGCGCCAGCAGTCTTGGGACAGGGGAAAAACTGTTTTTT
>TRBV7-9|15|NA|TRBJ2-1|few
CASSFPRQGINEQFF
TGTGCCAGCAGCTTTCCACGGCAGGGGATCAATGAGCAGTTCTTC
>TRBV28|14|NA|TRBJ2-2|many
CASSLRSHTGELFF
TGTGCCAGCAGTCTACGTTCGCACACCGGGGAGCTGTTTTTT
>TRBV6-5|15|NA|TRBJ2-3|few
CASSLFRSNTDTQYF
TGTGCCAGCAGCTTATTTAGATCTAACACAGATACGCAGTATTTT
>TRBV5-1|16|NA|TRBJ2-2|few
CASSLFGGRDTGELFF
TGCGCCAGCAGCTTGTTTGGGGGCAGGGACACCGGGGAGCTGTTTTTT
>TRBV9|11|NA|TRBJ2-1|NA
CASSVSAEQFF
TGTGCCAGCAGCGTAAGCGCCGAGCAGTTCTTC
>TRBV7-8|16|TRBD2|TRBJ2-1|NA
CASSSRLAENRNEQFF
TGTGCCAGCAGCTCCCGACTAGCGGAGAACAGGAATGAGCAGTTCTTC
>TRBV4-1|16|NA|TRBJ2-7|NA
CASSQASVGQYYEQYF
TGCGCCAGCAGCCAAGCCTCGGTAGGACAGTACTACGAGCAGTACTTC
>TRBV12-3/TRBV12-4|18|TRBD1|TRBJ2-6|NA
CASSPTGWALAGANVLTF
TGTGCCAGCAGTCCGACAGGGTGGGCTCTAGCTGGGGCCAACGTCCTGACTTTC
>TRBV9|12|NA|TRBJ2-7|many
CASSVARGEQYF
TGTGCCAGCAGCGTAGCCAGGGGCGAGCAGTACTTC
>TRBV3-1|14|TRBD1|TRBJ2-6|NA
CASSQKAGGNVLTF
TGTGCCAGCAGCCAAAAGGCAGGGGGCAACGTCCTGACTTTC
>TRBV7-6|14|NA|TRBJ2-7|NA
CASSPRAPFYEQYF
TGTGCCAGCAGCCCAAGGGCACCGTTCTACGAGCAGTACTTC
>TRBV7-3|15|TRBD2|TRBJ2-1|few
CASSVGLAGHNEQFF
TGTGCCAGCAGCGTCGGACTAGCGGGTCACAATGAGCAGTTCTTC
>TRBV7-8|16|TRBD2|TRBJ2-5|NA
CASSLLSGRAHETQYF
TGTGCCAGCAGCTTATTAAGCGGGAGGGCCCACGAGACCCAGTACTTC
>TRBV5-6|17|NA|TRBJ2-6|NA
CASSLAQGTSGANVLTF
TGTGCCAGCAGCTTGGCCCAGGGGACCTCTGGGGCCAACGTCCTGACTTTC
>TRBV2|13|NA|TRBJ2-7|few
CASSGGGAGEQYF
TGTGCCAGCAGTGGTGGAGGGGCGGGCGAGCAGTACTTC
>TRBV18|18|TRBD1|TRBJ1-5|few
CASSPPVRQGGLNQPQHF
TGTGCCAGCTCACCACCGGTGAGACAGGGGGGTCTCAATCAGCCCCAGCATTTT
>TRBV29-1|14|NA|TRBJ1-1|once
CSVGPRQRNTEAFF
TGCAGCGTTGGCCCTCGACAGAGGAACACTGAAGCTTTCTTT
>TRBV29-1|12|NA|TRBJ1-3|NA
CSVDGSGNTIYF
TGCAGCGTTGACGGGTCCGGAAACACCATATATTTT